This T cell receptor (beta chain) derives from a study of cytotoxic CD8 clonotypes in ibrutinib-treated CLL. Notes on the study in general: Sustained-remission and progressing patients were not sampled at matched times. Public clonotypes occurred uncommonly; on treatment, they contracted or remained stable. Clonality was elevated at ibrutinib response and had returned toward baseline at progression.

The germline gives CDR1 SEHNR, CDR2 FQNEAQ (reference sequence). Trimming stripped 5 bases from V and 2 bases from J, with 18 bases between. The CDR3 contains 16 residues. With respect to this clone: Its target is not known.

Sequencing was designed to attain a depth spanning 1 in 200,000 to 1 in 1 million T cells. The method was immunoSEQ multiplex PCR; TCRdb's version includes in-frame clones alone and lacks a portion of them. The sample includes around 310,000 clones, 80% seen only once; the top ten take 6.5% to 8.5%. This clonotype was sampled from a human donor with chronic lymphocytic leukemia. V usage is TRBV7-9 and J usage is TRBJ2-5; D possibly corresponds to TRBD2 (5 bases). The material was PBMCs, obtained before ibrutinib treatment. The CDR3 bases are TGTGCCAGCAGCGGACCCAGAGGTAGCGAGCAAGAGACCCAGTACTTC. Translating it yields CASSGPRGSEQETQYF.